This T cell receptor (beta chain) was sequenced in a study of T cells after yellow fever vaccination. This CDR3 contains 16 residues. The ends lost 4 bases at V and 2 bases at J; junction bases unmatched: 11. CDR1 and CDR2 from the germline V gene are GTSNPN and SVGIG (reference sequence). Study-wide results and caveats: The presence of abundant clonotypes contaminating from the bulk population was possible in FACS-sorted repertoires.

Template-switching 5'RACE yielded the TCR cDNA; a universal primer site and UMIs were added in the process. TCRdb re-called the 5' RACE reads with MiXCR, one entry per CDR3 protein. The sample lists 450,000 to 600,000 distinct CDR3 sequences; roughly 14% were seen once. Comments on this clonotype: Its antigen is unknown.

The TCR comes from a man aged 25 to 40 who received the YFV17D yellow fever vaccine. The chain is built from TRBV30 and TRBJ2-3; TRBD2 aligns across 8 bases. Material: PBMCs, obtained on the day of the yellow fever booster vaccination. The DNA of the CDR3 is TGTGCCTGGAACCGGATAGCGGGGTACCTCACAGATACGCAGTATTTT. Protein product: CAWNRIAGYLTDTQYF.